These T cell receptor beta chains were read from a single sample in a study of cytomegalovirus exposure and HLA in healthy donors. Sequencing was performed with immunoSEQ multiplex PCR; in TCRdb, only in-frame clones are kept and a portion is missing. The data hold fewer than 100,000 clones, with 78% observed a single time. Sequences were obtained from PBMCs. These receptors were obtained from a male donor in good health and CMV-seropositive. CDR3s include the opening cysteine and the closing phenylalanine or tryptophan.

V gene	J gene	CDR3 protein
TRBV5-1	TRBJ1-1	CASRRSQGLEETEAFF
TRBV5-5	TRBJ1-5	CASSLMQGSNQPQHF
TRBV19	TRBJ2-1	CASSRIAGLDNEQFF
TRBV5-1	TRBJ2-7	CASSRGQGVNEQYF
TRBV28	TRBJ1-4	CASSGRVFMFF
TRBV19	TRBJ2-7	CASSLLAGGYEQYF
TRBV4-2	TRBJ2-7	CASSQSRGGNEQYF
TRBV6-4	TRBJ2-2	CASSENGRAFGGELFF
TRBV6-6	TRBJ1-1	CASSYTDKNTEAFF
TRBV2	TRBJ1-3	CASSAFGKESGNTIYF
TRBV2	TRBJ1-1	CASSWTGSTEAFF
TRBV27	TRBJ2-5	CASSSDTGTDRQETQYF
TRBV7-8	TRBJ2-4	CASSAETGAKNIQYF
TRBV5-8	TRBJ2-1	CASSLVPGVRNEQFF
TRBV11-1	TRBJ2-3	CASSGVLAGGQDTQYF
TRBV7-5	TRBJ2-6	CARSLARRDQATLSGANVLTF
TRBV19	TRBJ2-5	CASSDRGGETQYF
TRBV6-6	TRBJ2-1	CASSYDSGRARNEQFF
TRBV2	TRBJ1-5	CASSLGPGYQPQHF
TRBV6-1	TRBJ1-5	CASSKDGVYSNQPQHF
TRBV27	TRBJ1-5	CASRLTGMGNQPQHF
TRBV27	TRBJ1-1	CASSASGAHTEAFF
TRBV7-2	TRBJ1-4	CASSVNRNEKLFF
TRBV11-2	TRBJ1-2	CASSIDGQGVYGYTF
TRBV6-4	TRBJ2-1	CASSPGVAEYNEQFF
TRBV5-4	TRBJ1-1	CASSLERFAGNTEAFF
TRBV30	TRBJ1-2	CAWSVESNNYGYTF
TRBV27	TRBJ2-7	CASSFLGRGLYEQYF
TRBV11-2	TRBJ2-1	CASSSRVGSYNEQFF
TRBV13	TRBJ1-4	CASSLSGTGREKLFF
TRBV28	TRBJ2-5	CASSSPPRQEATQYF
TRBV6-1	TRBJ2-2	CAFRREQTGELFF
TRBV5-4	TRBJ1-1	CASSSGGAGRILSAFF
TRBV5-1	TRBJ2-7	CASSTGLAGGNNYEQYF
TRBV27	TRBJ1-5	CASSSPGWPQHF
TRBV30	TRBJ1-5	CAWSLDSHYQPQHF
TRBV5-1	TRBJ2-1	CASRLASAVDEQFF
TRBV27	TRBJ1-2	CASSNSGTGGYGYTF
TRBV7-9	TRBJ2-5	CSSSLVSRDQYF
TRBV7-8	TRBJ2-1	CASSPGLATIGEQFF
TRBV7-9	TRBJ2-7	CASSPGQGTAYEQYF
TRBV27	TRBJ2-5	CASSFSPGAETQYF
TRBV6-1	TRBJ1-1	CASSETGWTEAFF
TRBV30	TRBJ1-5	CAWTTGAHQPQHF
TRBV19	TRBJ2-7	CASSSGQGPYEQYF
TRBV7-9	TRBJ1-2	CASSHTGTIFYGYTF
TRBV7-3	TRBJ2-2	CASSFSSAGELFF